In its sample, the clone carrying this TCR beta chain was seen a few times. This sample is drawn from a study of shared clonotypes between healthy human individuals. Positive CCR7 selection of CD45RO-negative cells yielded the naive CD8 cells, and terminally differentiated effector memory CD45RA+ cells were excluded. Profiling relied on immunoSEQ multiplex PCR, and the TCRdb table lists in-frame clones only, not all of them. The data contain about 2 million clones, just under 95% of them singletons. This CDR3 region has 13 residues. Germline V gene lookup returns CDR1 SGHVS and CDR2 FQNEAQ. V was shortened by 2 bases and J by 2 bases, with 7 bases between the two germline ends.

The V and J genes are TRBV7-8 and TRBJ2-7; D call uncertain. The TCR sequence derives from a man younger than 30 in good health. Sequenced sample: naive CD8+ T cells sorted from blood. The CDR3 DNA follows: TGTGCCAGCAGCTTACACCCTCCCTACGAGCAGTACTTC. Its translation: CASSLHPPYEQYF.